Shown below are 22 T cell receptor beta chains from a single sample sequenced in a study of beta chain features in type 1 diabetes (dated by TCRdb to the late 2010s). Library generation was performed with the immunoSEQ multiplex PCR assay. The entire isolated RNA was reverse transcribed using the High Capacity cDNA Reverse Transcription Kit, and thus expressed TCRB transcripts were sequenced. TCRdb obtained this table from immuneACCESS and retained in-frame rearrangements with V and J assigned. These tables miss some clones; where compared with another copy, unresolved V genes account for less than half of the shortfall, and the remainder is unexplained. This sample is represented by around 19,000 clones; about 53% of them were singletons. The ten most abundant clones make up approximately 0.44% of the sample. The sample taken for sequencing was stem cell memory CD4+ T cells from blood. The sample's cell subset or site label is to be understood as: stem cell-like memory CD4+ T cells. All receptors come from a man between 18 and 29 years old in good health.

This clone turned up a few times. V and J are TRBV30 and TRBJ2-5; D may be TRBD2 (7 bases). The V end was cut by 3 bases, the J end by 4 bases, with 15 bases between. CDR1 GTSNPN and CDR2 SVGIG come from the germline V gene (reference sequence). The CDR3 is 14 amino acids. The CDR3 region is CAWSGWGGRETQYF. In DNA, the CDR3 is TGTGCCTGGAGCGGATGGGGGGGGCGAGAGACCCAGTACTTC.

This clone turned up a few times. The chain employs TRBV18 and TRBJ2-5, with TRBD1 identical over 9 bases. This CDR3 has 17 residues. Germline V gene data show CDR1 as KGHSH and CDR2 as LQKENI. The junction had 7 bases not matched to a gene; V was cut back by 1 base and J by 1 base. CDR3 residues: CASSPLSPGQGQETQYF. Written as DNA, the CDR3 is TGTGCCAGCTCACCACTTTCTCCGGGACAGGGCCAAGAGACCCAGTACTTC.

The chain joins TRBV7-2 to TRBJ1-5; D remains unclear. Trimming removed 1 base from V and 11 bases from J, with 15 bases in between. Germline values: CDR1 SGHTA, CDR2 FQGNSA. The CDR3 covers 14 residues. The CDR3 region has the DNA TGTGCCAGCAGCTTAGATTCCGGGTATCCGTCCCAGCATTTT. Translating it yields CASSLDSGYPSQHF.

The chain joins TRBV6-5 to TRBJ1-1; D gene uncertain. With 0 bases removed from V and 1 base from J, the gap between germline ends came to 3 bases. CDR3 size: 13 residues. CDR1 is MNHEY, CDR2 SVGAGI, per germline. CDR3 sequence (DNA): TGTGCCAGCAGTTACTCGAGGAACACTGAAGCTTTCTTT. It translates to CASSYSRNTEAFF.

The CDR3 sequence is CASSSTGVYGYTF. CDR3 bases: TGTGCCAGCAGCTCGACAGGGGTCTATGGCTACACCTTC. The chain joins TRBV7-2 to TRBJ1-2; 8 bases agree with TRBD1. This CDR3 has 13 amino acids. After removal of 4 bases from V and 4 bases from J, the junction contained 2 bases not matched to a gene. Germline V gene sequence: CDR1 SGHTA, CDR2 FQGNSA.

The chain joins TRBV5-1 to TRBJ2-3, with TRBD2 identical over 10 bases. The CDR3 covers 14 residues. Per the germline V gene, CDR1 is SGHRS and CDR2 is YFSETQ. Trimming cost V 4 bases and J 6 bases; bases outside gene matches: 5. The CDR3 reads CASSLSGGPDTQYF. The CDR3 DNA is TGCGCCAGCAGCCTTAGCGGGGGGCCGGATACGCAGTATTTT.

This rearrangement joins TRBV6-6 to TRBJ2-5; tentatively, D is TRBD1 (6 bases). This CDR3 comprises 14 residues. With 4 bases removed from V and 0 bases from J, the gap between germline ends came to 9 bases. CDR1 is MNHNY, CDR2 SVGAGI, per germline (reference sequence). CDR3 nucleotide sequence: TGTGCCAGCAGTTCCGACAGGTACCAAGAGACCCAGTACTTC. Translated, it gives CASSSDRYQETQYF.

The chain recombines TRBV15 with TRBJ1-5, with D maybe TRBD1 (6 bases). Trimming pared 5 bases from V and 1 base from J, leaving 12 bases between. Looked up from germline, CDR1 is LNHNV and CDR2 is YYDKDF (reference sequence). The CDR3 contains 15 residues. The CDR3 DNA reads as TGTGCCACCAGCCAGGACAGAGTGAGCAATCAGCCCCAGCATTTT. As protein: CATSQDRVSNQPQHF. Filled out from reference TRBV15 and TRBJ1-5, the complete variable domain reads DAMVIQNPRYQVTQFGKPVTLSCSQTLNHNVMYWYQQKSSQAPKLLFHYYDKDFNNEADTPDNFQSRRPNTSFCFLDIRSPGLGDTAMYLCATSQDRVSNQPQHFGDGTRLSIL.

The rearrangement links TRBV7-2 to TRBJ2-1; a possible D gene is TRBD1 (7 bases). The CDR3 sequence is 13 residues long. V lost 5 bases and J lost 7, with 12 bases in between. Germline CDR1 SGHTA, CDR2 FQGNSA. This CDR3 reads CASSAGQLNEQFF. CDR3 nucleotide sequence: TGTGCCAGCAGCGCGGGACAGTTAAATGAGCAGTTCTTC. Looking up the rest from reference TRBV7-2 and TRBJ2-1 gives the full variable domain: GAGVSQSPSNKVTEKGKDVELRCDPISGHTALYWYRQSLGQGLEFLIYFQGNSAPDKSGLPSDRFSAERTGGSVSTLTIQRTQQEDSAVYLCASSAGQLNEQFFGPGTRLTVL.

J is TRBJ2-1 and V is TRBV7-9; 15 bases agree with TRBD2. The CDR3 loop spans 16 amino acids. From germline, CDR1 is SEHNR and CDR2 FQNEAQ (reference sequence). The junction had 3 bases not matched to a gene; V was cut back by 5 bases and J by 4 bases. The CDR3 protein is CASSRGTSGRYNEQFF. In DNA, the CDR3 is TGTGCCAGCAGCAGAGGGACTAGCGGGAGGTACAATGAGCAGTTCTTC.

This chain connects TRBV18 to TRBJ2-7; 8 nucleotides agree with TRBD1. Trimming at V came to 0 bases and at J to 0 bases, leaving 1 base not matched to a gene. Germline CDR1 and CDR2: KGHSH and LQKENI. This CDR3 region has 15 residues. The DNA for the CDR3 is TGTGCCAGCTCACCACCGGACAGGGCCTCCTACGAGCAGTACTTC. Translated, it gives CASSPPDRASYEQYF.

The chain couples TRBV19 to TRBJ1-2; D is undetermined. Germline values: CDR1 LNHDA, CDR2 SQIVND (reference sequence). There are 15 residues in the CDR3. The ends were cut back, 0 bases at V and 8 bases at J, with 16 bases in the middle. CDR3 sequence reads: CASSIDERAPYGYTF. Written as DNA, the CDR3 is TGTGCCAGTAGTATAGATGAGAGGGCCCCTTACGGCTACACCTTC.

The gene calls are TRBV14 and TRBJ1-5; possibly TRBD1 for D (5 bases). V was trimmed by 4 bases and J by 4 bases, leaving 8 bases between them. The CDR3 sequence is 13 residues long. Germline CDR1 SGHDN, CDR2 FVKESK. The CDR3 nucleotides read TGTGCCAGCAGCCCCGACAGAAATCAGCCCCAGCATTTT. Its protein is CASSPDRNQPQHF.

This clone was found a few times. CDR3 protein: CASSIRDFQETQYF. CDR3 nucleotides: TGTGCCAGCAGCATCCGGGACTTCCAAGAGACCCAGTACTTC. This chain connects TRBV5-8 to TRBJ2-5; a weak D match, TRBD2 (6 bases). Germline CDR1 and CDR2: SGHTS and YDEGEE. V lost 4 bases and J lost 1, with 11 bases in between. The CDR3 consists of 14 residues.

This clone occurred once. The V gene is TRBV27, the J gene TRBJ1-1, with TRBD1 identical over 10 bases. Germline assignment: CDR1 MNHEY and CDR2 SMNVEV (reference sequence). The ends lost 1 base at V and 11 bases at J; junction bases unmatched: 7. This CDR3 spans 14 amino acids. The CDR3, as DNA: TGTGCCAGCAGTTTATTGGGGACAGGGGTGGTGGCTTTCTTT. It is translated as CASSLLGTGVVAFF.

The CDR3 spells CASSLGQGVYSYEQYF. Here the CDR3 DNA reads TGTGCCAGCAGCTTGGGGCAGGGGGTATACTCCTACGAGCAGTACTTC. The V call is TRBV7-9, the J call TRBJ2-7; 7 nucleotides match TRBD1. The germline gives CDR1 SEHNR, CDR2 FQNEAQ (reference sequence). Trimming removed 3 bases from V and 0 bases from J; junction bases left unmatched: 8. This CDR3 has 16 amino acids.

The rearrangement links TRBV5-6 to TRBJ1-3, with 8 bases identical to TRBD1. Germline V gene data show CDR1 as SGHDT and CDR2 as YYEEEE. This CDR3 spans 16 amino acids. Losses at the gene ends were 5 bases for V and 0 bases for J; bases not matched to a gene: 7. The CDR3 sequence: CASRRRGQGSGNTIYF. In nucleotides, the CDR3 is TGTGCCAGCAGACGCCGCGGACAGGGCTCTGGAAACACCATATATTTT.

This chain joins TRBV7-3 and TRBJ2-2, with 12 positions matching TRBD1. Trimming took 5 bases from V and 6 from J; bases not matched to a gene: 4. CDR3 length: 15 amino acids. Germline V lookup: CDR1 SGHTA, CDR2 FQGTGA. Here the CDR3 reads CASSAGQGASGELFF. CDR3 in DNA: TGTGCCAGCAGCGCGGGACAGGGGGCGTCCGGGGAGCTGTTTTTT.

J is TRBJ1-1 and V is TRBV7-2; TRBD1 is a possible D gene (6 bases). The CDR3 length is 14 residues. CDR1 is SGHTA, CDR2 FQGNSA, per germline. The V gene lost 0 bases and the J gene lost 3 bases, with 8 bases spanning the gap. In DNA form, the CDR3 reads TGTGCCAGCAGCTTAGCAGGGGGATACACTGAAGCTTTCTTT. This codes for CASSLAGGYTEAFF.

The V gene is TRBV27, the J gene TRBJ2-2; weak D call: TRBD1 (6 bases). The germline V and J ends were trimmed by 5 bases and 7 bases, with 11 bases remaining between them. In germline, CDR1 is MNHEY, CDR2 SMNVEV (reference sequence). The CDR3 is made up of 13 amino acids. CDR3 DNA sequence: TGTGCCAGCAGTCACAGGGTTGTCGGGGAGCTGTTTTTT. Residues: CASSHRVVGELFF.

This clone is judged medium-sized (0.01 to 0.1%). This sequence joins TRBV7-9 and TRBJ1-2, with TRBD1 as a possible D gene (5 bases). The germline gives CDR1 SEHNR, CDR2 FQNEAQ (reference sequence). V shed 1 base and J shed 4 bases, with 7 bases lying between them. The CDR3 extends over 13 amino acids. The CDR3 bases are TGTGCCAGCAGCTTAGGGCAGGGCTATGGCTACACCTTC. This translates into CASSLGQGYGYTF.

This clone was observed a few times. V usage is TRBV10-3 and J usage is TRBJ2-5, with D uncertain. Germline loops: CDR1 ENHRY, CDR2 SYGVKD. The CDR3 covers 15 residues. V gave up 0 bases and J gave up 5 bases, with 13 bases separating them. The CDR3 DNA reads TGTGCCATCAGTGAGTCGGGCACCCGGTGGGAGACCCAGTACTTC. This gives the protein CAISESGTRWETQYF.